This T cell receptor (beta chain) originates from a study of blood T cell repertoires in COVID-19 (TCRdb year 2020). Describing the broader study: The collaborator samples originated in the United States, Italy and Spain and spanned the acute and convalescent phases of COVID-19. The material from the prospective study consisted of cDNA or gDNA derived from T cells, B-cell-depleted T cells, or PBMCs. Deeply sampled blood TCRbeta repertoires from subjects exposed to, actively infected with, or recovered from COVID-19 were included in the dataset. The repertoires were released in a freely available public database intended as a resource for research on the immune response to SARS-CoV-2. Samples were obtained from the ongoing ImmuneRACE study (first 160 participants) and from roughly 1,300 subjects provided by 6 global collaborators. The sample metadata nearly always contained a de-identified subject ID, COVID-19 status, age in years and sex. Where HLA class I and class II types were available, the types were taken from metadata supplied by the sample provider, not from assay-based typing. The investigation overall reported the following: The quantity of clinical and demographic metadata differed by source and by participant and was supplied without curation.

TCRbeta CDR3 regions were amplified from genomic DNA by means of the immunoSEQ Assay, a bias-controlled multiplex PCR. The original pipeline was this. Nucleated cell counts per sample were estimated from amplification of reference gene primers within the assay. To quantify the absolute abundance of each unique TCRbeta CDR3 rearrangement, sequence reads were collapsed and filtered. Productive Simpson clonality was computed per sample as the square root of Simpson's diversity index over productive rearrangements. This immuneACCESS table, as held by TCRdb, lists in-frame sequences with V and J called but not all clones. Of the missing ones, under half trace to an unresolved V gene in checked studies; the others have no known cause. That table gives V, J and clone size, and the DNA gave D and trimming. A total of about 140,000 clones appear in this sample, approximately 87% of them only once. The ten largest make up 3.5% to 4.5% of the sample.

Each collaborating institution followed its own protocols to collect whole blood in K2EDTA tubes. For TCRbeta analysis, collaborators shipped samples in one of three forms: frozen whole blood, isolated PBMCs, or DNA extracted from either of those sample types. CDR1 LNHDA and CDR2 SQIVND were looked up in the germline V gene (reference sequence). Germline trimming: 5 bases from V, 2 bases from J; junction bases outside gene matches: 5. CDR3 length: 15 amino acids, cysteine to phenylalanine. The entry retains the CDR3 DNA only, 45 bases that are in frame from base 1. This clone was counted a single time. Its antigen is currently not known. One base away there is no much larger clone; base qualities are not given.

The receptor's source is a woman aged 40 to 49 with acute or convalescent COVID-19. The sample taken for sequencing was peripheral blood. The chain employs TRBV19 and TRBJ2-7, with 11 middle bases fitting TRBD1. The CDR3 reads CASSYGTGGTYEQYF. The DNA reads TGTGCCAGTAGTTATGGGACAGGGGGAACCTACGAGCAGTACTTC. The variable domain in full, with residues beyond the CDR3 obtained from the reference TRBV19 and TRBJ2-7 genes, is DGGITQSPKYLFRKEGQNVTLSCEQNLNHDAMYWYRQDPGQGLRLIYYSQIVNDFQKGDIAEGYSVSREKKESFPLTVTSAQKNPTAFYLCASSYGTGGTYEQYFGPGTRLTVT.